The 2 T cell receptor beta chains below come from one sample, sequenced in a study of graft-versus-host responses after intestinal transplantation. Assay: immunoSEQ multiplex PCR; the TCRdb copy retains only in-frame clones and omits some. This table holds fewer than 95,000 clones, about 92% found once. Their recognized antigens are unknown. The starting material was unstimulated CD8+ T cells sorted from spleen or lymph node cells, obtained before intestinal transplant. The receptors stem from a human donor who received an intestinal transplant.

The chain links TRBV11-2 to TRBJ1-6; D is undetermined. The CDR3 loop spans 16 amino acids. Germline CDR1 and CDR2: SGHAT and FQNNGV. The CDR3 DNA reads TGTTTATCCGGGCCAACGGGATTCTCCTATAATTCACCCCTCCACTTT. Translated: CLSGPTGFSYNSPLHF.

The CDR3 spells CASSFQGRNIQYF. In DNA, the CDR3 is TGTGCCAGCAGTTTTCAGGGTCGAAACATTCAGTACTTC. The chain couples TRBV27 to TRBJ2-4; maybe TRBD1 (5 bases). The V end lost 3 bases, the J end lost 6 bases, and 9 bases lay between the germline ends. CDR1 is MNHEY, CDR2 SMNVEV, per germline (reference sequence). CDR3 size: 13 residues.